This T cell receptor beta chain is drawn from a study of breast tumors, draining lymph nodes, adjacent tissues. Broader study findings: Most tumor T cells seemingly derive from lymph node, then expand in tumor.

TCRdb redid the calling of the multiplex PCR reads with MiXCR, one entry per CDR3 protein. The data contain approximately 300,000 distinct CDR3 sequences, under 35% of them singletons. The table lists this clonotype with many counts. The target antigen is unknown. This CDR3 contains 12 residues. V was clipped by 6 bases and J by 7 bases, with 12 bases between them. Germline lookup yields CDR1 MNHEY and CDR2 SVGAGI. Samples came from axillary lymph nodes draining the breast cancer. This TCR was sampled from a female donor with breast cancer. Some clones in this sample may be carry-over from other donors' samples. Material: axillary lymph node tissue. The J gene is TRBJ1-2, the V gene TRBV6-5; D is unresolved. CDR3 DNA: TGTGCCAGCAGACGGCCGGAGGGTGGCTACACCTTC. It yields the protein CASRRPEGGYTF.